These T cell receptor beta chains were read from a single sample in a study of OX40 agonist ivuxolimab in advanced cancers. Data came from immunoSEQ multiplex PCR; TCRdb stores just in-frame clones and leaves some out. The sample lists 98,000 or so clones; 85% to 95% were seen once. The sequences come from CD4+ or CD8+ T cells sorted from blood, collected in a trial of the OX40 agonist ivuxolimab. The receptors here all came from an adult with an advanced solid tumor such as melanoma, head and neck, liver or kidney cancer. CDR3s include the opening cysteine and the closing phenylalanine or tryptophan. Each record gives: clone size, J gene, V gene, D gene, CDR3 protein, CDR3 DNA. The D gene is left open where the match is weak. Size is omitted from some rows. Given values are once, few, many or a class for expanded clones.

few,TRBJ1-1,TRBV7-9,.,CASSRGETEAFF,TGTGCCAGCAGCCGGGGGGAAACTGAAGCTTTCTTT
.,TRBJ2-5,TRBV9,TRBD2,CASSVRGVFGETQYF,TGTGCCAGCAGCGTACGGGGGGTCTTTGGAGAGACCCAGTACTTC
.,TRBJ2-7,TRBV7-8,.,CASSLFRRAGSYEQYF,TGTGCCAGCAGCTTATTTAGGAGGGCCGGATCCTACGAGCAGTACTTC
.,TRBJ2-5,TRBV6-5,.,CASTSNAVGTQYF,TGTGCCAGCACCTCCAACGCCGTAGGGACCCAGTACTTC
.,TRBJ2-2,TRBV7-3,TRBD1,CASSVDRGLTGELFF,TGTGCCAGCAGCGTGGACAGGGGGCTTACCGGGGAGCTGTTTTTT
.,TRBJ1-2,TRBV5-6,TRBD1,CASSYRQGNYGYTF,TGTGCCAGCAGCTATAGACAGGGAAACTATGGCTACACCTTC
.,TRBJ2-1,TRBV6-5,.,CASSYSRGAEQFF,TGTGCCAGCAGTTACTCGAGGGGGGCTGAGCAGTTCTTC
.,TRBJ2-1,TRBV5-1,.,CASSLVLREHEQFF,TGCGCCAGCAGCTTGGTTCTGCGGGAACATGAGCAGTTCTTC
.,TRBJ2-5,TRBV6-5,.,CASSYRAGEETQYF,TGTGCCAGCAGTTACCGGGCAGGTGAAGAGACCCAGTACTTC
.,TRBJ2-3,TRBV5-1,TRBD1,CASATGGTDTQYF,TGCGCCAGCGCCACAGGGGGAACAGATACGCAGTATTTT
.,TRBJ2-7,TRBV21-1,.,CASSKAFRSSGGETYEQYF,TGTGCCAGCAGCAAAGCATTTAGGTCTAGCGGGGGTGAGACCTACGAGCAGTACTTC
.,TRBJ2-3,TRBV14,.,CASSQARDTQYF,TGTGCCAGCAGCCAAGCGCGGGATACGCAGTATTTT
.,TRBJ1-1,TRBV5-4,.,CASSLPGDTEAFF,TGTGCCAGCAGCTTGCCAGGGGACACTGAAGCTTTCTTT
.,TRBJ2-3,TRBV27,TRBD2,CASSFLAGGTDTQYF,TGTGCCAGCAGTTTCCTAGCGGGAGGGACAGATACGCAGTATTTT
.,TRBJ1-5,TRBV27,.,CASRVTWDQPQHF,TGTGCCAGCAGGGTAACGTGGGATCAGCCCCAGCATTTT
few,TRBJ1-1,TRBV4-1,.,CASSQVDRMNTEAFF,TGCGCCAGCAGCCAAGTCGATCGTATGAACACTGAAGCTTTCTTT
.,TRBJ2-5,TRBV30,TRBD1,CAWKRTGSLGETQYF,TGTGCCTGGAAGCGGACAGGTTCGCTCGGAGAGACCCAGTACTTC
.,TRBJ1-5,TRBV5-5,.,CASSLVGGVINQPQHF,TGTGCCAGCAGCTTGGTCGGCGGGGTTATCAATCAGCCCCAGCATTTT
.,TRBJ1-4,TRBV10-3,.,CAISPGLPNEKLFF,TGTGCCATCAGTCCAGGGCTCCCTAATGAAAAACTGTTTTTT
once,TRBJ2-3,TRBV10-1,.,CASSGIPGDWLPFGTDTQYF,TGCGCCAGCAGTGGGATTCCTGGGGATTGGCTTCCGTTCGGCACAGATACGCAGTATTTT
.,TRBJ2-2,TRBV19,.,CASSQGTVNTGELFF,TGTGCCAGTAGTCAAGGGACTGTGAACACCGGGGAGCTGTTTTTT
.,TRBJ1-4,TRBV6-6,.,CASSDRSNEKLFF,TGTGCCAGCAGTGACAGGTCTAATGAAAAACTGTTTTTT
.,TRBJ2-3,TRBV6-1,.,CASSGGRGYTQYF,TGTGCCAGCAGTGGGGGACGCGGGTATACGCAGTATTTT
.,TRBJ2-6,TRBV7-8,.,CASSLSAGYGANVLTF,TGTGCCAGCAGCTTATCTGCAGGGTACGGGGCCAACGTCCTGACTTTC
.,TRBJ2-5,TRBV6-1,.,CASSENYGLPYF,TGTGCCAGCAGTGAAAATTACGGACTGCCTTACTTC
.,TRBJ2-7,TRBV20-1,.,CSASDRYEQYF,TGCAGTGCTAGCGACAGGTACGAGCAGTACTTC
.,TRBJ2-3,TRBV7-9,.,CASSFQGLGTQYF,TGTGCCAGCAGCTTCCAGGGATTAGGTACGCAGTATTTT
.,TRBJ2-3,TRBV9,.,CASSVTTSFADTQYF,TGTGCCAGCAGCGTAACCACTTCCTTCGCAGATACGCAGTATTTT
few,TRBJ2-3,TRBV29-1,.,CSVERSGRDTQYF,TGCAGCGTTGAACGGTCGGGGAGGGATACGCAGTATTTT
.,TRBJ1-6,TRBV9,TRBD1,CASSTRTGDNSPLHF,TGTGCCAGCAGCACCCGGACAGGGGACAATTCACCCCTCCACTTT
.,TRBJ1-1,TRBV6-5,.,CASSYVSTVNTEAFF,TGTGCCAGCAGTTACGTGAGTACGGTGAACACTGAAGCTTTCTTT
.,TRBJ2-7,TRBV6-5,TRBD1,CASSSPGTGKVYEQYF,TGTGCCAGCAGTTCCCCAGGGACAGGGAAAGTCTACGAGCAGTACTTC
once,TRBJ1-1,TRBV30,TRBD1,CAWRRTGVQFGPGTEAFF,TGTGCCTGGAGAAGGACAGGGGTTCAGTTCGGTCCGGGGACTGAAGCTTTCTTT
.,TRBJ1-1,TRBV9,TRBD1,CASSKTGAGEAFF,TGTGCCAGCAGCAAGACAGGGGCTGGTGAAGCTTTCTTT
.,TRBJ2-7,TRBV4-1,.,CASSHVGKTYEQYF,TGCGCCAGCAGCCATGTTGGAAAGACCTACGAGCAGTACTTC
.,TRBJ2-1,TRBV30,TRBD2,CAWRTSGPPRQFF,TGTGCCTGGAGGACTAGCGGACCCCCGAGGCAGTTCTTC
.,TRBJ2-6,TRBV18,TRBD1,CASSPRQGGLTGANVLTF,TGTGCCAGCTCACCCCGACAGGGGGGTTTAACTGGGGCCAACGTCCTGACTTTC
.,TRBJ2-7,TRBV30,.,CAWGVARDEQYF,TGTGCCTGGGGTGTGGCTAGGGACGAGCAGTACTTC
.,TRBJ1-1,TRBV6-1,TRBD1,CASTDLQGYTEAFF,TGTGCCAGCACAGACTTACAGGGGTACACTGAAGCTTTCTTT
.,TRBJ1-2,TRBV30,.,CAGSGLYYGYTF,TGTGCCGGATCGGGCCTATACTATGGCTACACCTTC
.,TRBJ1-1,TRBV5-4,.,CASSFGRGRPEAFF,TGTGCCAGCAGCTTTGGCAGGGGCCGGCCTGAAGCTTTCTTT
few,TRBJ1-2,TRBV7-3,TRBD1,CASSAGQGTYGYTF,TGTGCCAGCAGCGCCGGACAGGGAACCTATGGCTACACCTTC
.,TRBJ2-5,TRBV28,TRBD1,CASVTGSETQYF,TGTGCCAGTGTGACAGGGTCAGAGACCCAGTACTTC
.,TRBJ1-1,TRBV18,.,CASSPRQEYTEAFF,TGTGCCAGCTCACCAAGACAGGAATACACTGAAGCTTTCTTT
.,TRBJ1-1,TRBV18,TRBD1,CASSPKDRVNTEAFF,TGTGCCAGCTCACCCAAGGACAGGGTGAACACTGAAGCTTTCTTT
.,TRBJ2-2,TRBV6-6,TRBD1,CASSSLGTGNTGELFF,TGTGCCAGCAGTTCCCTCGGGACAGGGAACACCGGGGAGCTGTTTTTT
.,TRBJ1-1,TRBV11-2,.,CASSMTGDTEAFF,TGTGCCAGCAGCATGACCGGGGACACTGAAGCTTTCTTT
.,TRBJ2-2,TRBV10-1,.,CASSEFFSGELFF,TGCGCCAGCAGTGAGTTTTTTTCCGGGGAGCTGTTTTTT
.,TRBJ1-3,TRBV28,TRBD1,CATRGTPGNTIYF,TGTGCCACCAGGGGGACCCCTGGAAACACCATATATTTT
.,TRBJ2-3,TRBV12-5,TRBD2,CASGRSGGTDTQYF,TGTGCTAGCGGAAGGAGCGGGGGCACAGATACGCAGTATTTT
.,TRBJ1-2,TRBV6-1,TRBD1,CASSSWTGGNYGYTF,TGTGCCAGCAGTTCCTGGACAGGGGGGAACTATGGCTACACCTTC
.,TRBJ2-3,TRBV5-1,TRBD2,CASSWGLAGGQSPDTQYF,TGCGCCAGCAGCTGGGGACTAGCGGGGGGGCAAAGTCCAGATACGCAGTATTTT
.,TRBJ2-5,TRBV30,.,CGVSISETQYF,TGTGGGGTCAGTATCTCAGAGACCCAGTACTTC
.,TRBJ1-1,TRBV5-1,.,CASFEGWGDTEAFF,TGCGCCAGCTTCGAAGGGTGGGGTGACACTGAAGCTTTCTTT
once,TRBJ2-7,TRBV5-1,.,CASSFSGREQYF,TGCGCCAGCAGCTTCAGCGGGCGCGAGCAGTACTTC